The 8 T cell receptor beta chains given below trace back to one sample, sequenced in a study of CD8+ T cells in alopecia areata. Treatment: oral pan-JAK inhibitor, 5-10 mg twice daily. Extraction and reverse transcription of RNA yielded cDNA as the sequencing template. Sequenced by immunoSEQ multiplex PCR; TCRdb stores in-frame clones only, minus some. The table records about 180,000 clones, 40% to 65% of them present only once. Source: CD8+ T cells sorted from blood, taken around week 54, from a patient treated with tofacitinib. These receptors all stem from a human donor with alopecia areata.

The CDR3 loop is CASSLYADTEAFF. In nucleotides, the CDR3 is TGTGCCAGCAGCTTATACGCGGACACTGAAGCTTTCTTT. The V call is TRBV11-2, the J call TRBJ1-1; D is uncertain. Deletions cut 2 bases from V and 3 bases from J, with 7 bases between. The V gene's germline CDR1 is SGHAT and CDR2 FQNNGV. The CDR3 covers 13 residues.

The CDR3 loop is CASSATWDRGSSYEQYF. In DNA form, the CDR3 reads TGTGCCAGCAGCGCTACCTGGGACAGGGGTTCCTCCTACGAGCAGTACTTC. This chain connects TRBV7-9 to TRBJ2-7; the match to TRBD1 covers 10 bases. CDR1 and CDR2 (germline): SEHNR, FQNEAQ (reference sequence). V was clipped by 5 bases and J by 0 bases; unmatched bases: 10. This CDR3 is built from 17 residues.

The rearrangement links TRBV15 to TRBJ2-5; 9 positions agree with TRBD2. The CDR3 contains 15 residues. The germline V gene encodes CDR1 LNHNV and CDR2 YYDKDF (reference sequence). V shed 3 bases, J shed 4 bases, and the junction held 6 bases outside the gene matches. In nucleotides, the CDR3 is TGTGCCACCAGCAGTGGGGGGGGACTAGCAGAGACCCAGTACTTC. It yields the protein CATSSGGGLAETQYF. The complete variable domain, with remaining parts taken from reference TRBV15 and TRBJ2-5, reads DAMVIQNPRYQVTQFGKPVTLSCSQTLNHNVMYWYQQKSSQAPKLLFHYYDKDFNNEADTPDNFQSRRPNTSFCFLDIRSPGLGDTAMYLCATSSGGGLAETQYFGPGTRLLVL.

This clone was seen more than once but under ten times. The J gene is TRBJ1-1, the V gene TRBV27; TRBD1 might be the D (5 bases). V was shortened by 5 bases and J by 2 bases, with 12 bases between the two germline ends. The CDR3 length is 14 residues. Per germline, CDR1 MNHEY and CDR2 SMNVEV (reference sequence). The CDR3 DNA reads as TGTGCCAGCAGTGACCTGACAGCCAACACTGAAGCTTTCTTT. Translating it yields CASSDLTANTEAFF.

This chain links TRBV5-1 with TRBJ2-7, with 14 bases matching TRBD2. Germline CDR1 reads SGHRS; CDR2 reads YFSETQ. Trimming removed 4 bases from V and 3 bases from J; junction bases left unmatched: 3. This CDR3 is 15 amino acids long. This chain's CDR3 is CASSMTSGRVYEQYF. The CDR3 DNA follows: TGCGCCAGCAGCATGACTAGCGGGAGGGTCTACGAGCAGTACTTC. Full variable domain (outside the CDR3, taken from reference TRBV5-1 and TRBJ2-7): KAGVTQTPRYLIKTRGQQVTLSCSPISGHRSVSWYQQTPGQGLQFLFEYFSETQRNKGNFPGRFSGRQFSNSRSEMNVSTLELGDSALYLCASSMTSGRVYEQYFGPGTRLTVT.

The chain couples TRBV5-1 to TRBJ1-2, with D tentatively TRBD1 (6 bases). V dropped 3 bases and J dropped 3 bases, with 9 bases sitting between them. Germline CDR1 and CDR2: SGHRS and YFSETQ. The CDR3 covers 13 residues. In DNA, the CDR3 is TGCGCCAGCAGCTCAGGGGAGGACTATGGCTACACCTTC. Its translation is CASSSGEDYGYTF.

The genes are TRBV4-2 and TRBJ2-7, with 13 bases lining up with TRBD2. V lost 1 base and J lost 4; bases outside the gene matches: 4. CDR1 LGHNA and CDR2 YNFKEQ come from the germline V gene. CDR3 size: 16 residues. The CDR3 sequence: CASSQGGLAGDYEQYF. The DNA for the CDR3 is TGTGCCAGCAGCCAAGGAGGACTAGCGGGAGATTACGAGCAGTACTTC.

The CDR3, as DNA: TGTGCCAGCACCTCGGGGGATACGCAGTATTTT. Amino acid sequence: CASTSGDTQYF. The gene calls are TRBV6-1 and TRBJ2-3; weak D call: TRBD2 (5 bases). The V gene's germline CDR1 is MNHNS and CDR2 SASEGT. Trimming took 7 bases from V and 6 from J, leaving 8 bases between them. CDR3 length: 11 amino acids.